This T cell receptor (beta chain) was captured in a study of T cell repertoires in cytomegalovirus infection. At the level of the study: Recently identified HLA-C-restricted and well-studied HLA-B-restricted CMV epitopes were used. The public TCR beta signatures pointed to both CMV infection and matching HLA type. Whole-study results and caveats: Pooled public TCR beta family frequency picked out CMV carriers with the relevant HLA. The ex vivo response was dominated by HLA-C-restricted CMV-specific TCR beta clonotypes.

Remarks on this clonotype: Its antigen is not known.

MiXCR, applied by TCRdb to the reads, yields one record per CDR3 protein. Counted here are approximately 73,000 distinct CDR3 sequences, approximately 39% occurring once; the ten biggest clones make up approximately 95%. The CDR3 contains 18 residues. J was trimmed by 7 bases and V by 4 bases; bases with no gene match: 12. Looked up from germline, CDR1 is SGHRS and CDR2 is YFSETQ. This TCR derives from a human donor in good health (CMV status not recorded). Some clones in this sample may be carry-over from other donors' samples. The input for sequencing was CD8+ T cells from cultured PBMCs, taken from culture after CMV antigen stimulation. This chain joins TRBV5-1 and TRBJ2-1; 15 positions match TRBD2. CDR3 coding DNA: TGCGCCAGCAGCCTGAGCTATGGACTAGCGGGGGGGCAGAATGAGCAGTTCTTC. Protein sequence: CASSLSYGLAGGQNEQFF.